Reported below is one T cell receptor beta chain. The antigen is not known. TCRdb independently ran MiXCR on the 5' RACE reads; one entry per CDR3 protein. The sample includes 470,000 or so distinct CDR3 sequences, around a quarter of them seen just once. This sample is part of a study of T-cell memory formation after mild COVID-19. Study observations and caveats: A second wave expanding day 15 to 37 was CD4+-biased; contracting clones were balanced. The appearance of some responding clones in pre-infection memory suggested that cross-reactive memory joined.

The CDR3 has 15 amino acids. J gave up 7 bases and V 6 bases, and 9 bases lay outside the gene matches. Germline V lookup: CDR1 MNHEY, CDR2 SVGAGI. Source material: PBMCs or a T cell subset sorted from them (not recorded which). The clonotype was recovered from an adult woman who had mild COVID-19 (a few samples of this study predate the infection). Cell type and time point are not known. The genes are TRBV6-5 and TRBJ2-1; 10 bases are shared with TRBD1. This CDR3 is CASRADRGRYNEQFF. CDR3 coding DNA: TGTGCCAGCAGGGCCGACAGGGGGCGTTATAATGAGCAGTTCTTC.